The T cell receptor beta chain described here comes from a study of STAT3 mutations in large granular lymphocyte leukemia. Sequencing used immunoSEQ multiplex PCR; TCRdb keeps in-frame clones, though not all of them. The table has under 10,000 clones, around 87% seen once. The study's findings and limits: In T-cell large granular lymphocyte leukemia, about half of patients showed multiple immunodominant subclonotypes.

As regards this clone: The antigen is undetermined.

This clonotype was obtained from a man older than 75 with T-cell large granular lymphocyte leukemia. Some clones in this sample may be carry-over from other donors' samples. The material sequenced was peripheral blood mononuclear cells.

The CDR3 nucleotides are TGTGCCAGCAGCTTATCCAGGCAAACCTCTAACTATGGCTACACCTTC. Protein sequence: CASSLSRQTSNYGYTF. The gene calls are TRBV7-2 and TRBJ1-2; no clear D gene. This CDR3 is 16 amino acids long. Germline CDR1 and CDR2: SGHTA and FQGNSA. The V gene lost 2 bases and the J gene lost 0 bases, with 13 bases spanning the gap.